A single sample is the source of the 8 T cell receptor beta chains below, sequenced in a study of cytomegalovirus exposure and HLA in healthy donors. Some clones are missing from TCRdb's copy, which holds only in-frame ones; the method was immunoSEQ multiplex PCR. The sample lists about 82,000 clones, over 85% occurring once. The sequenced material came from PBMCs. The origin of the receptors is a woman under 30 in good health and CMV-seronegative.

The chain recombines TRBV13 with TRBJ2-5; D possibly corresponds to TRBD1 (6 bases). V gave up 2 bases and J gave up 5 bases, with 12 bases separating them. This CDR3 has 14 residues. CDR1 is PRHDT and CDR2 is FYEKMQ in the germline V gene (reference sequence). This chain's CDR3 is CASSLRLRGETQYF. The DNA of the CDR3 is TGTGCCAGCAGCTTACGGTTGAGGGGGGAGACCCAGTACTTC.

V is TRBV4-3 and J is TRBJ2-1; 14 bases fit TRBD2. Germline V gene data show CDR1 as LGHNA and CDR2 as YSLEER. V gave up 8 bases and J gave up 4 bases; unmatched junction bases: 4. The length of the CDR3 is 15 residues. CDR3: CASGTSGGYYNEQFF. The CDR3 DNA follows: TGCGCCAGCGGGACTAGCGGGGGTTATTACAATGAGCAGTTCTTC.

The chain combines TRBV7-9 with TRBJ1-2; D gene unclear. CDR3 size: 15 residues. CDR1 and CDR2 (germline): SEHNR, FQNEAQ (reference sequence). With 2 bases removed from V and 0 bases from J, the gap between germline ends came to 10 bases. This chain's CDR3 is CASSLSWAPNYGYTF. CDR3 nucleotides: TGTGCCAGCAGCTTATCATGGGCCCCTAACTATGGCTACACCTTC.

V and J are TRBV19 and TRBJ2-2, with TRBD2 matching 7 bases. V was pared by 1 base and J by 3 bases, with 5 bases of the junction left unmatched. This CDR3 contains 16 residues. Germline V gene data show CDR1 as LNHDA and CDR2 as SQIVND (reference sequence). CDR3 nucleotides: TGTGCCAGTAGTATAGTTGGCGCGGGAGACACCGGGGAGCTGTTTTTT. It encodes CASSIVGAGDTGELFF. The full variable domain, in which reference TRBV19 and TRBJ2-2 provide the parts outside the CDR3, is DGGITQSPKYLFRKEGQNVTLSCEQNLNHDAMYWYRQDPGQGLRLIYYSQIVNDFQKGDIAEGYSVSREKKESFPLTVTSAQKNPTAFYLCASSIVGAGDTGELFFGEGSRLTVL.

This clone was counted a few times. V usage is TRBV11-2 and J usage is TRBJ1-1, with D possibly TRBD1 on 6 matching bases. The CDR3 covers 14 residues. V gave up 5 bases and J gave up 1 base, with 11 bases separating them. Germline V gene lookup returns CDR1 SGHAT and CDR2 FQNNGV. The CDR3 bases are TGTGCCAGCAGCCCAGGACAGCGGAACACTGAAGCTTTCTTT. It yields the protein CASSPGQRNTEAFF.

The rearrangement uses TRBV7-2 and TRBJ2-2; 7 positions match TRBD2. The CDR3 length is 14 residues. The trim removed 4 bases at V and 3 bases at J, leaving 2 bases unmatched. Germline V gene sequence: CDR1 SGHTA, CDR2 FQGNSA. The chain's CDR3 is CASSWGGDTGELFF. CDR3 nucleotide sequence: TGTGCCAGCAGCTGGGGGGGGGACACCGGGGAGCTGTTTTTT.

The V and J genes are TRBV11-2 and TRBJ2-1; the match to TRBD2 covers 8 bases. Germline CDR1 and CDR2: SGHAT and FQNNGV. The CDR3 spans 15 residues. V was clipped by 1 base and J by 1 base; unmatched bases: 0. CDR3 coding DNA: TGTGCCAGCAGCTTAGTAGCGGGGTCCTACAATGAGCAGTTCTTC. Protein sequence: CASSLVAGSYNEQFF. Based on the CDR3 plus reference TRBV11-2 and TRBJ2-1, the full variable domain is EAGVAQSPRYKIIEKRQSVAFWCNPISGHATLYWYQQILGQGPKLLIQFQNNGVVDDSQLPKDRFSAERLKGVDSTLKIQPAKLEDSAVYLCASSLVAGSYNEQFFGPGTRLTVL.

The rearrangement uses TRBV15 and TRBJ1-5; 7 nucleotides align to TRBD1. Germline V lookup: CDR1 LNHNV, CDR2 YYDKDF (reference sequence). Trimming cost V 9 bases and J 2 bases; bases outside gene matches: 4. The CDR3 runs to 13 residues. The CDR3 bases are TGTGCCACTGCCGACAGGGGCAATCAGCCCCAGCATTTT. The encoded protein is CATADRGNQPQHF.